This T cell receptor beta chain emerged from a study of long-term antiretroviral therapy in people with HIV. The overall study: It was about a decade before the 2015 immediate-ART recommendation that the earliest samples were taken. Study results and limitations: Dominating the repertoire at all time points were the clones that expanded before ART.

The count of this clone is one. The antigen remains unidentified. Each sample contained roughly 0.95-10 million cryopreserved PBMC, thawed before DNA extraction. Looked up from germline, CDR1 is MGHDK and CDR2 is SYGVNS. CDR3 length equals 12 residues. V lost 0 bases, J lost 4 bases, and 3 bases lay in between. Samples were assayed with immunoSEQ v3.0 at survey level. For every sample, sequencing targeted about 40,000-50,000 T-cell genomes. Generated by immunoSEQ multiplex PCR, the TCRdb table keeps only in-frame clones and is missing some. The sample contains about 14,000 clones, roughly 80% of which appear only once.

This rearrangement joins TRBV25-1 to TRBJ1-2; D gene uncertain. This clonotype originated in a woman in her forties with HIV. The specimen was unsorted PBMCs, collected 1.8 years before starting antiretroviral therapy. In nucleotides, the CDR3 is TGTGCCAGCAGTGAATACGGCTATGGCTACACCTTC. The encoded protein is CASSEYGYGYTF.